This entry describes one T cell receptor beta chain. This specimen belongs to a study of control samples from healthy donors and cancer patients. Germline assignment: CDR1 LNHDA and CDR2 SQIVND (reference sequence). The ends lost 2 bases at V and 4 bases at J; junction bases unmatched: 7. The CDR3 length is 15 residues. Generated by immunoSEQ multiplex PCR, the TCRdb table keeps only in-frame clones and is missing some. Among 80,000 or so clones listed, about nine tenths were seen once. This chain links TRBV19 with TRBJ1-2; 7 bases line up with TRBD1. The clonotype was recovered from a middle-aged man in good health. Sequencing was done on a sample of blood. CDR3 in DNA: TGTGCCAGTAGTATAACCCCGGACAGGAGCTATGGCTACACCTTC. This sequence encodes CASSITPDRSYGYTF.